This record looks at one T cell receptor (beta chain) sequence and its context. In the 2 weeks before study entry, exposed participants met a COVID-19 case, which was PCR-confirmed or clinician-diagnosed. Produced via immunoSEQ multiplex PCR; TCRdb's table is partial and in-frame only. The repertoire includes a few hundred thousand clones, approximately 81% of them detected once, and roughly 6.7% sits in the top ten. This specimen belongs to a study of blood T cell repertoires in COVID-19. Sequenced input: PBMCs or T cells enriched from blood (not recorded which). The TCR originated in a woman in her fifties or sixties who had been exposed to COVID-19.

The CDR3 DNA reads as TGTGCCATCAGTGAACAGGGGCCATCGCAGCCCCAGCATTTT. It yields the protein CAISEQGPSQPQHF. This chain connects TRBV10-3 to TRBJ1-5; 7 nucleotides line up with TRBD1. Trimming took 3 bases from V and 7 from J; bases not matched to a gene: 6. Per the germline V gene, CDR1 is ENHRY and CDR2 is SYGVKD. CDR3 length equals 14 residues.